The 13 T cell receptor beta chains below come from one sample, sequenced in a study of radiotherapy plus CTLA-4 blockade in lung cancer. Some clones are missing from TCRdb's copy, which holds only in-frame ones; the method was immunoSEQ multiplex PCR. The profile shows about 94,000 clones, 80% to 85% of them singletons. The sample was peripheral blood, taken from a patient treated with radiotherapy plus ipilimumab. The receptors derive from a human donor with non-small cell lung cancer that progressed on radiotherapy plus ipilimumab.

The chain employs TRBV7-9 and TRBJ1-6, with D maybe TRBD1 (5 bases). CDR3 size: 14 residues. The ends were cut back, 5 bases at V and 10 bases at J, with 15 bases in the middle. Per the germline V gene, CDR1 is SEHNR and CDR2 is FQNEAQ (reference sequence). The CDR3 DNA is TGTGCCAGCAGCCTTCAAGCACAGGCATCACCCCTCCACTTT. Its protein is CASSLQAQASPLHF.

This clone has a single count. V and J are TRBV28 and TRBJ1-5, with D perhaps TRBD1 (6 bases). V lost 3 bases and J 1 base, leaving 10 bases between the germline ends. Looked up from germline, CDR1 is MDHEN and CDR2 is SYDVKM. The CDR3 is 15 amino acids. CDR3 amino acids: CASSLEGGSNQPQHF. CDR3 DNA: TGTGCCAGCAGTTTGGAGGGGGGCAGCAATCAGCCCCAGCATTTT.

This clone was counted once. This chain uses TRBV30 with TRBJ1-1, with D uncertain. This CDR3 has 11 amino acids. V was cut by 0 bases and J by 3 bases, with 2 bases left in between. The germline gives CDR1 GTSNPN, CDR2 SVGIG (reference sequence). The CDR3 protein is CAWSVDTEAFF. The CDR3, as DNA: TGTGCCTGGAGTGTTGACACTGAAGCTTTCTTT.

The rearrangement links TRBV4-1 to TRBJ1-4; D not resolved. In germline, CDR1 is MGHRA, CDR2 YSYEKL. The germline V and J ends were trimmed by 1 base and 0 bases, with 9 bases remaining between them. This CDR3 comprises 16 residues. CDR3 bases: TGCGCCAGCAGCCAAGGGTACGTCACAACTAATGAAAAACTGTTTTTT. Amino acids: CASSQGYVTTNEKLFF.

The chain combines TRBV5-4 with TRBJ2-7, with D tentatively TRBD1 (6 bases). The CDR3 extends over 12 amino acids. Germline assignment: CDR1 SGHNT and CDR2 YYREEE (reference sequence). The germline V and J ends were trimmed by 2 bases and 5 bases, with 8 bases remaining between them. This chain's CDR3 is CASSLPGDEQYF. The CDR3 region has the DNA TGTGCCAGCAGCTTACCAGGGGACGAGCAGTACTTC.

This clone turned up a few times. The chain uses TRBV4-1 and TRBJ2-5, with 9 bases aligning to TRBD1. There are 14 residues in the CDR3. Germline-derived CDR1 and CDR2 are MGHRA and YSYEKL. V lost 2 bases, J lost 4 bases, and 2 bases stayed unmatched. CDR3 amino acids: CASSQPGQGETQYF. The CDR3 DNA reads TGCGCCAGCAGCCAACCGGGACAGGGAGAGACCCAGTACTTC.

This rearrangement joins TRBV5-1 to TRBJ2-2; D unresolved. There are 15 residues in the CDR3. CDR1 and CDR2 from the germline V gene are SGHRS and YFSETQ. V was clipped by 2 bases and J by 0 bases, with 8 bases between them. Written as DNA, the CDR3 is TGCGCCAGCAGCTTAGGAAGGACGAACACCGGGGAGCTGTTTTTT. Translating it yields CASSLGRTNTGELFF.

This clone was detected only a few times. The chain combines TRBV5-7 with TRBJ2-6; a possible D gene is TRBD2 (5 bases). TRBV5-7 counts as an open reading frame of uncertain function. This CDR3 is built from 17 residues. The V and J ends lost 0 bases and 2 bases respectively, with 12 bases between them. This chain's CDR3 is CASSLEGSGTGANVLTF. CDR3 DNA: TGTGCCAGCAGCTTGGAAGGGAGTGGCACTGGGGCCAACGTCCTGACTTTC.

This rearrangement joins TRBV29-1 to TRBJ2-2, with 7 bases aligning to TRBD2. Germline V lookup: CDR1 SQVTM, CDR2 ANQGSEA. The CDR3 consists of 13 residues. Losses at the gene ends were 4 bases for V and 5 bases for J; bases not matched to a gene: 4. The CDR3 nucleotides are TGCAGCGTTGGGGAGGGTGTTACCGGGGAGCTGTTTTTT. Protein sequence: CSVGEGVTGELFF.

Comment on this clone: No conserved phenylalanine or tryptophan is present at the end of the CDR3, so a read error is the likely explanation. The chain combines TRBV11-2 with TRBJ1-2, with no clear D. The CDR3 runs 18 residues. V was clipped by 7 bases and J by 0 bases, with 24 bases between them. The germline CDR1 and CDR2 sequences are SGHAT and FQNNGV. For the CDR3, the DNA is TGTGCCAGCACCCCAAGTGGGTTGGGCGGGGAAGCTAACTATGGCTACACCCTC. It translates to CASTPSGLGGEANYGYTL.

The chain combines TRBV9 with TRBJ2-5; 14 bases line up with TRBD2. The CDR3 extends over 20 amino acids. V lost 0 bases, J lost 1 base, and 11 bases stayed unmatched. CDR1 SGDLS and CDR2 YYNGEE come from the germline V gene. The CDR3 sequence: CASSVAPGGLAGGPQETQYF. In DNA form, the CDR3 reads TGTGCCAGCAGCGTAGCACCGGGAGGACTAGCGGGAGGACCCCAAGAGACCCAGTACTTC.

The count of this clone is one. The genes are TRBV6-6 and TRBJ1-1, with a tentative D call TRBD1 (6 bases). The length of the CDR3 is 12 residues. The germline V gene encodes CDR1 MNHNY and CDR2 SVGAGI (reference sequence). Trimming removed 2 bases at V and 7 bases at J, with 8 bases between. The CDR3 DNA follows: TGTGCCAGCAGTTACAGACAGGTTGAAGCTTTCTTT. Protein product: CASSYRQVEAFF.

This chain connects TRBV6-6 to TRBJ2-7, with D hard to call. Germline CDR1 reads MNHNY; CDR2 reads SVGAGI (reference sequence). The V gene lost 5 bases and the J gene lost 1 base, with 6 bases spanning the gap. The CDR3 runs to 12 residues. CDR3 residues: CASSQTSYEQYV. CDR3 in DNA: TGTGCCAGCAGTCAGACATCCTACGAGCAGTACGTC.